This T cell receptor (beta chain) was sequenced during a study of T cell responses to AZD1222 COVID-19 vaccine. TCRdb's copy holds only in-frame clones and misses some; the assay was immunoSEQ multiplex PCR. Of approximately 140,000 clones listed, 80% to 95% are singletons. Concerning this clone itself: As yet, its antigen is unknown.

V was trimmed by 10 bases and J by 0 bases, leaving 19 bases between them. The CDR3 is 16 residues long. Germline V gives CDR1 MNHNY, CDR2 SVGAGI (reference sequence). The study, taken as a whole, reports: The study sampled repertoires only after the peak T cell response. Baseline seropositives among AZD1222 recipients totaled only 5 to 7. Researchers report vaccine-associated CD4 TCRs spanning spike, with dominance at 160-218 and 743-854. Reports say nearly half of spike-specific TCRs go after unmutated variant regions.

The sequence came from an adult who received the AZD1222 COVID-19 vaccine. The chain has TRBV6-6 and TRBJ2-1; tentatively, D is TRBD1 or TRBD2 (5 bases each). This sample comprised peripheral blood, obtained 28 days after the second AZD1222 dose. The CDR3 DNA reads TGTGCCATCACCCCCCGGGGCCCCAACTCCTACAATGAGCAGTTCTTC. It encodes CAITPRGPNSYNEQFF.